This TCR beta chain is drawn from a study of CD8 T cells in ankylosing spondylitis. TCRdb ran MiXCR on the 5' RACE reads and lists one entry per CDR3 protein. The sample contains under 300,000 distinct CDR3 sequences, approximately 10% of which appear only once. The specimen was blood, either unsorted or a sorted T cell fraction (not recorded which). The source is a male donor with ankylosing spondylitis or in good health (not recorded which).

CDR3 amino acids: CASSLGASNTGELFF. The CDR3 DNA follows: TGCGCCAGCAGCTTGGGAGCCTCTAACACCGGGGAGCTGTTTTTT. This chain joins TRBV5-1 and TRBJ2-2; D gene ambiguous. Looked up from germline, CDR1 is SGHRS and CDR2 is YFSETQ. The CDR3 has 15 amino acids. Between the trimmed V and J ends, which lost 0 bases and 2 bases, there was a span of 8 bases.